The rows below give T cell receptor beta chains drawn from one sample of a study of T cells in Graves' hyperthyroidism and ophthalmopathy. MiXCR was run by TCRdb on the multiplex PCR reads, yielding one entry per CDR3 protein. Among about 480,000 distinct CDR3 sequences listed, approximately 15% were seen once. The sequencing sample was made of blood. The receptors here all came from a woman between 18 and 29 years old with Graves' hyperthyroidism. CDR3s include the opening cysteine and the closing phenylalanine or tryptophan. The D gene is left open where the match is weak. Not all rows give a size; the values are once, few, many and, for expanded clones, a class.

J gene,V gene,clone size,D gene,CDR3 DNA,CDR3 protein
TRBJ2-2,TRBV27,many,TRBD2,TGTGCCAGCAGCCGAGACGGACTAGCGTACACCGGGGAGCTGTTTTTT,CASSRDGLAYTGELFF
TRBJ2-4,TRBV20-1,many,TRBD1,TGCAGTGCTAGAGATGAACGACAGGGGGCTAGGGACATTCAGTACTTC,CSARDERQGARDIQYF
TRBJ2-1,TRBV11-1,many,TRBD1,TGTGCCAGCAACCTGGGACAGGGCCTCTGGGATGAGCAGTTCTTC,CASNLGQGLWDEQFF
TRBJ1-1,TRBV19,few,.,TGTGCCAGTAGTATACAGACTTCGAACACTGAAGCTTTCTTT,CASSIQTSNTEAFF
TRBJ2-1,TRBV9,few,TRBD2,TGTGCCAGCAGCAAAAGGACTAGCGGGAGTGTCCCTCAACTTTTTCCTCAACTTTACAATGAGCAGTTCTTC,CASSKRTSGSVPQLFPQLYNEQFF
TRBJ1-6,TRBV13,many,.,TGTGCCAGCAGCTTAATCGGCTCACCCCTCCACTTT,CASSLIGSPLHF
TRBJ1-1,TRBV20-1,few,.,TGCAGTGCAAAGCAGGGGAACTACATGAACACTGAAGCTTTCTTT,CSAKQGNYMNTEAFF
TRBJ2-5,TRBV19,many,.,TGTGCCAGTACCACTGTTTTAGTGGGGGGTCTGGAGACCCAGTACTTC,CASTTVLVGGLETQYF
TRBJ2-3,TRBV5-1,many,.,TGCGCCAGCAGCTCGGACTTGCCTAGCACAGATACGCAGTATTTT,CASSSDLPSTDTQYF
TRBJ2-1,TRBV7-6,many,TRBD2,TGTGCCAGCAGTGCTCCAACTAGCGGGACGGCCGGGACGACTGAGCAGTTCTTC,CASSAPTSGTAGTTEQFF
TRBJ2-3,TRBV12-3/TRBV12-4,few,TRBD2,TGTGCCAGCAGTTTTTCGGGACTAGCGGTTACAGATACGCAGTATTTT,CASSFSGLAVTDTQYF
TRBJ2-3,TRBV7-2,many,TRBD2,TGTGCCAGCAGCTTGCAACTAGCGGGTGCAGTCACAGATACGCAGTATTTT,CASSLQLAGAVTDTQYF
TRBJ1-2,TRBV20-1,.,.,TGCAGTGCTGGAGAGAGACAGCTTTATGGCTACACCTTC,CSAGERQLYGYTF
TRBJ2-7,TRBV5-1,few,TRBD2,TGCGCCAGCAGTTTCAGCGGGAAAGGGACCTACGAGCAGTACTTC,CASSFSGKGTYEQYF
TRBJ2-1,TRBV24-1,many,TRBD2,TGTGCCACCAGTGAAACTAGCGGGAGAGGCGATGAGCAGTTCTTC,CATSETSGRGDEQFF
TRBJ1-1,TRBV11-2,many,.,TGTGCCAGCAGCCTACACAACACTGAAGCTTTCTTT,CASSLHNTEAFF
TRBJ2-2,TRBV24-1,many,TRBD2,TGTGCCACCAGTGATTTTAGGGGACTAGTCGGCGGGGAGCTGTTTTTT,CATSDFRGLVGGELFF
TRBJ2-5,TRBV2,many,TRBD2,TGTGCCAGCAGGATAGCGGGAGTGGAGACCCAGTACTTC,CASRIAGVETQYF
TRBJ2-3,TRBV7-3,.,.,TGTGCCAGCAGCTTATTTGAGAGCACAGATACGCAGTATTTT,CASSLFESTDTQYF
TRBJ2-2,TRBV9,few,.,TGTGCCAGCAGCGAACGGAATTTGAACACCGGGGAGCTGTTTTTT,CASSERNLNTGELFF
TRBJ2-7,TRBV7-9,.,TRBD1,TGTGCCAGCAGCCCTAGTGGCAGGAACAGGGGGTTAAACGAGCAGTACTTC,CASSPSGRNRGLNEQYF
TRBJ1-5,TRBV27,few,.,TGTGCCAGCAGCAGGAGCGGGGCAGATCAGCCCCAGCATTTT,CASSRSGADQPQHF
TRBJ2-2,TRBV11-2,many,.,TGTGCCAGCAGCCGCCTCGGGAGCTCGTATACGAACACCGGGGAGCTGTTTTTT,CASSRLGSSYTNTGELFF
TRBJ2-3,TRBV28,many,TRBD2,TGTGCCAGCAGTTACGTAGCGGGAGGGCCAGGAGATACGCAGTATTTT,CASSYVAGGPGDTQYF
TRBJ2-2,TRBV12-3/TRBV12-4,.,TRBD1,TGTGCCAGCAGTTGGACAGGAGACACCGGGGAGCTGTTTTTT,CASSWTGDTGELFF
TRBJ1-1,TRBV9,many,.,TGTGCCAGCAGCCCCTGCGACTGTGAGACTGAAGCTTTCTTT,CASSPCDCETEAFF
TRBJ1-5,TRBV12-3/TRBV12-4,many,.,TGTGCCAGCAGGCTGGGACTCCCCGGGAATCAGCCCCAGCATTTT,CASRLGLPGNQPQHF
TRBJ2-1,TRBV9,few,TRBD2,TGTGCCAGCAGCCAAGATGGGACTAGCCCCTACAATGAGCAGTTCTTC,CASSQDGTSPYNEQFF
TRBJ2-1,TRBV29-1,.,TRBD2,TGCAGCGTTGGTCATGGACTAGCGGGACCGAGCTCCTACAATGAGCAGTTCTTC,CSVGHGLAGPSSYNEQFF
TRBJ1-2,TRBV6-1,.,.,TGTGCCAGCAGTCCCGCAGAAACCTATGGCTACACCTTC,CASSPAETYGYTF
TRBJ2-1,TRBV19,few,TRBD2,TGTGCCAGTAGGATCGGGGGGGAGCAGTTCTTC,CASRIGGEQFF
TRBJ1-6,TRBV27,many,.,TGTGCCAGCAGTTTATATAGCCGGACCGGAGCTAATTCACCCCTCCACTTT,CASSLYSRTGANSPLHF
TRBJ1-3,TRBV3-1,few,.,TGTGCCAGCAGCCACCAGGGGCCCTCTGGAAACACCATATATTTT,CASSHQGPSGNTIYF
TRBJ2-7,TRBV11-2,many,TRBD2,TGTGCCAGCAGGGTCACAGCGGGACTAACCTACGAGCAGTACTTC,CASRVTAGLTYEQYF
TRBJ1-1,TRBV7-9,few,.,TGTGCCAGCAGCTTAGTTCGCTCCCGGCGGACTGAAGCTTTCTTT,CASSLVRSRRTEAFF
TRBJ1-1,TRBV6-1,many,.,TGTGCCAGCAGTTACGGGGCACGGAACACTGAAGCTTTCTTT,CASSYGARNTEAFF
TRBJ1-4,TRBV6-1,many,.,TGTGCCAGCAGGGCTAGGAGATCAACTAATGAAAAACTGTTTTTT,CASRARRSTNEKLFF
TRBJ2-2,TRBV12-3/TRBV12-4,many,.,TGTGCCAGCAGTTACCGATCGCGCGGGGCGAACACCGGGGAGCTGTTTTTT,CASSYRSRGANTGELFF
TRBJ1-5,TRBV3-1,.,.,TGTGCCAGCAGCCAAGCGGGTGGAAATCAGCCCCAGCATTTT,CASSQAGGNQPQHF
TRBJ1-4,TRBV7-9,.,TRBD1,TGTGCCAGCAGCTTAGCGGAAACCCGGGACAGGGGTTGGCATGAAAAACTGTTTTTT,CASSLAETRDRGWHEKLFF
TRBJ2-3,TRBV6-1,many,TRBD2,TGTGCCAGCACCCCGGGACTAGCGGGAGATACGCAGTATTTT,CASTPGLAGDTQYF
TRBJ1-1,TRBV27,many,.,TGTGCCAGCAGTAGCTATCGGGATCTTCGGACTGAAGCTTTCTTT,CASSSYRDLRTEAFF
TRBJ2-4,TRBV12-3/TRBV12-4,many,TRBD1,TGTGCCAGCAGTTCGCCATCCGGGACAGGGTTAAAGAACATTCAGTACTTC,CASSSPSGTGLKNIQYF
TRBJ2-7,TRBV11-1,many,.,TGTGCCAGCAGCCCTCCTCCAGGGTCGCGGGAGCAGTACTTC,CASSPPPGSREQYF
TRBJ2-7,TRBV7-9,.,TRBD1,TGTGCCAGCAGCTCGACAGGGAGTGGAGGCGAGCAGTACTTC,CASSSTGSGGEQYF
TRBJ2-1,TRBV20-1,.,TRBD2,TGCAGTGCTAGCCTAGCGGGCCGCTCCTACAATGAGCAGTTCTTC,CSASLAGRSYNEQFF
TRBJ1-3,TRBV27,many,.,TGTGCCAGCCGCCCGGACCGAAGCTCTGGAAACACCATATATTTT,CASRPDRSSGNTIYF